Included here is one TCR beta chain sequence, with context. Assay: immunoSEQ multiplex PCR; the TCRdb copy retains only in-frame clones and omits some. The sample has approximately 150,000 clones, 92% seen once; the top ten hold 0.55% to 0.7%. This entry is derived from a study of control samples from healthy donors and cancer patients. The germline V gene has CDR1 SGDLS and CDR2 YYNGEE. The length of the CDR3 is 17 residues. V lost 0 bases and J lost 0; bases outside the gene matches: 6. Source material: blood. The V call is TRBV9, the J call TRBJ2-1; 7 nucleotides line up with TRBD2. The TCR comes from a woman between 25 and 40 years old in good health. The DNA for the CDR3 is TGTGCCAGCAGCGTAGGACCTGGACTAGGCTCCTACAATGAGCAGTTCTTC. This codes for CASSVGPGLGSYNEQFF.